This TCR beta chain was recovered during a study of T cells after yellow fever vaccination. Whole-study context: The SMART-Seq v4 Ultra Low Input method served to prepare the low-cell-number fractions.

As regards this clonotype: Its antigen is not known.

For TCR, cDNA came from 5'RACE template switching, which added a universal primer site and UMIs. One entry per CDR3 protein results from TCRdb running MiXCR on the 5' RACE reads. The sample records some 120,000 distinct CDR3 sequences, roughly 15% being singletons. Per germline, CDR1 DFQATT and CDR2 SNEGSKA (reference sequence). CDR3 size: 13 residues. V gave up 5 bases and J gave up 0 bases, with 11 bases separating them. Points from the study as a whole: Once the booster was given, most primary-vaccination clones reappeared, at just under 98% for CD4 and over 75% for CD8. Abundant clonotypes from the bulk population could have been carried over as contaminants into FACS-sorted repertoires.

The receptor was derived from a man aged 18 to 29 who received the YFV17D yellow fever vaccine. The J gene is TRBJ2-7, the V gene TRBV20-1; tentatively, D is TRBD2 (5 bases). The starting material was CD8+ T cells sorted from PBMCs, obtained 5 days after the yellow fever booster vaccination. The CDR3 sequence is CSAEGKYSYEQYV. In nucleotides, the CDR3 is TGCAGTGCTGAGGGTAAATACTCCTACGAGCAGTACGTC.